A single TCR beta chain is shown here with its context. The antigen it recognizes is unknown. Just one base apart from a much larger clone, this may be a read error. Genomic DNA was extracted from bulk tumor tissue and used as the TCR template, and approximately 600 ng gDNA was amplified per sample. During surgery, multiple biopsies were taken from each primary tumor and placed as far apart as possible within the tumor mass. The study cohort was described as untreated and was composed of newly diagnosed NSCLC cases undergoing curative surgery. The samples came from approximately 14 patients with newly diagnosed non-small cell lung cancer who were having surgery intended to be curative. A couple of independent pathologists examined the resected tumor masses. Only DNA and RNA samples of high quality went on to sequencing. These data originate in a study of immune heterogeneity within non-small cell lung tumors listed by TCRdb under 2018. The study in broad terms: By histology, several squamous cell carcinomas, 10 non-squamous carcinomas and 1 tumor not otherwise specified were included. To examine intratumoral immune heterogeneity, the study used whole-exome sequencing, RNA-seq and TCR beta repertoire sequencing on multiple spatially distinct regions of each NSCLC tumor. TCR repertoires were analyzed from 57 tumor loci of about 15 patients, while transcriptome data covered only roughly 43 loci from some 11 patients. Neoantigen binding to each patient's HLA alleles was predicted with netMHCpan-3.0 for mutant peptides of 8 to 11 amino acids. Summary of the overall study and its limitations: Within a patient, identical dominant CDR3B clonotypes were found to recur across loci, yet unique high-frequency clones were also harbored in different tumor locations. Local T-cell repertoire clonality showed a statistically significant but moderate positive correlation with local tumor mutational burden (R roughly 0.35). High-frequency TCR beta clonotypes were largely distinct between individual patients.

CDR1 is given as GTSNPN and CDR2 as SVGIG, both from the germline V gene (reference sequence). Measured from the cysteine to the phenylalanine, the CDR3 is 17 residues long. Only the CDR3 DNA stays, 51 bases, in frame from base 1. The TCR beta CDR3 region was amplified with a multiplex PCR system whose first round of 10 cycles used 32 V-gene forward primers and 13 J-gene reverse primers. First-round PCR used a QIAGEN Multiplex PCR Kit, and primer sequences were filed in Chinese patent CN105087789A. A second PCR round added Illumina universal primers using the Phusion High-Fidelity PCR Kit. Sequencing of the TCR libraries was done on the Illumina HiSeq X Ten platform in paired-end mode with a 151 bp read length. The paper's data handling went like this. Cutadapt was used to discard reads without multiplex PCR primers, PEAR merged the read pairs, and MiXCR with default settings called the CDR3 regions. Repertoire diversity used Shannon entropy, and clonality was computed as one minus Shannon entropy divided by ln of productive unique sequence count. A clonotype counted as a dominant or high-frequency T-cell clone when its frequency was 0.5% or higher. TCRdb applied fastp at Q25 and MiXCR to the public reads, then kept only in-frame beta chains. Entries are consolidated by CDR3 protein sequence, retaining the most common genes and DNA. TCRdb, rather than the study authors, made the V and J calls. Recorded for this sample are some 10,000 distinct CDR3 sequences; less than 30% of them occurred a single time. The ten largest clonotypes hold 10% to 15% of the sample.

The sequence derives from a man over 45 with non-small cell lung cancer. Input material: lung tumor tissue. In this chain, TRBV30 is recombined with TRBJ2-7, with the D gene tentatively TRBD1 or TRBD2, based on 5 matching bases in each. The CDR3 protein sequence reads: CTWSVSEGSRLSSEQYF. The DNA sequence is given as TGTACCTGGAGTGTCTCAGAGGGGAGCCGGCTTTCAAGCGAGCAGTACTTC. The entire variable domain, with the stretches around the CDR3 drawn from the reference TRBV30 and TRBJ2-7 proteins, is SQTIHQWPATLVQPVGSPLSLECTVEGTSNPNLYWYRQAAGRGLQLLFYSVGIGQISSEVPQNLSASRPQDRQFILSSKKLLLSDSGFYLCTWSVSEGSRLSSEQYFGPGTRLTVT.